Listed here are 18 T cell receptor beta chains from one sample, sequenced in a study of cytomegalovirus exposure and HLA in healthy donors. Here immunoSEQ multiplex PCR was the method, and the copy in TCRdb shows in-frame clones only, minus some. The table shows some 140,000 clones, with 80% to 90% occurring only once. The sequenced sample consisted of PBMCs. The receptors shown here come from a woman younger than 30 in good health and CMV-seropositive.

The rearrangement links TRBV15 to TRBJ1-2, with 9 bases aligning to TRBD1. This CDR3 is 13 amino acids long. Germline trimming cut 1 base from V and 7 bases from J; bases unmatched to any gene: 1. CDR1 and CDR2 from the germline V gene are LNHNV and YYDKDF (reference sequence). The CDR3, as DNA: TGTGCCACCAGCAGAGGACAGGGGGTTGGCTACACCTTC. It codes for CATSRGQGVGYTF.

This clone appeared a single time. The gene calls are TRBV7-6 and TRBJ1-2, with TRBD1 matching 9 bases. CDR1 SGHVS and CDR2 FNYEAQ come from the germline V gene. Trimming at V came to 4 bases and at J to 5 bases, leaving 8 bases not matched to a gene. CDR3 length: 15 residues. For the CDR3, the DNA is TGTGCCAGCAGCTCCCCCGGGACAGGGATGTATGGCTACACCTTC. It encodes CASSSPGTGMYGYTF.

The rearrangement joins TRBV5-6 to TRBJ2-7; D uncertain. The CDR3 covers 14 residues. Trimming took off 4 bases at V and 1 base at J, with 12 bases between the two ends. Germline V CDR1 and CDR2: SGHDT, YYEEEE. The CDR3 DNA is TGTGCCAGCAGCCTCCGCGGCCGTTCCTACGAGCAGTACTTC. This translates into CASSLRGRSYEQYF.

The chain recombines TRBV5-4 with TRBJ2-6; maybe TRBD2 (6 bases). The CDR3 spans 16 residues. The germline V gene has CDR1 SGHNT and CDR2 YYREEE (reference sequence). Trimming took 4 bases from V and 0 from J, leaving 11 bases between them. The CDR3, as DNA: TGTGCCAGCAGCACGGGACTGCTCTCTGGGGCCAACGTCCTGACTTTC. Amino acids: CASSTGLLSGANVLTF. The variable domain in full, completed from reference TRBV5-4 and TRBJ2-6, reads ETGVTQSPTHLIKTRGQQVTLRCSSQSGHNTVSWYQQALGQGPQFIFQYYREEENGRGNFPPRFSGLQFPNYSSELNVNALELDDSALYLCASSTGLLSGANVLTFGAGSRLTVL.

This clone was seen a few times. CDR3: CASTIGGGQETQYF. CDR3 DNA: TGTGCCAGCACCATAGGGGGGGGGCAAGAGACCCAGTACTTC. The J gene is TRBJ2-5, the V gene TRBV7-8, with D perhaps matching TRBD2 (7 bases). V lost 7 bases and J 2 bases, leaving 14 bases between the germline ends. The CDR3 is 14 residues long. The germline CDR1 and CDR2 sequences are SGHVS and FQNEAQ.

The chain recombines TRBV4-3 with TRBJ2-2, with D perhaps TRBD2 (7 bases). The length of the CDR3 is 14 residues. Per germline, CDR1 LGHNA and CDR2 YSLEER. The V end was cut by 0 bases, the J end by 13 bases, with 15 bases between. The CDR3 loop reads CASSQDGGGGGLFF. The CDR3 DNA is TGCGCCAGCAGCCAAGATGGAGGGGGGGGAGGGCTGTTTTTT.

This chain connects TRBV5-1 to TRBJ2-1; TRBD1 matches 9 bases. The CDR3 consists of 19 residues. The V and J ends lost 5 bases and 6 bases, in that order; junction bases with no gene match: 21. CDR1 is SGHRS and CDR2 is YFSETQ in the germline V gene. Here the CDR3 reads CASSLSPGQGSPEGNEQFF. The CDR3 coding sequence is TGCGCCAGCAGTTTGTCACCGGGACAGGGAAGCCCCGAGGGCAATGAGCAGTTCTTC.

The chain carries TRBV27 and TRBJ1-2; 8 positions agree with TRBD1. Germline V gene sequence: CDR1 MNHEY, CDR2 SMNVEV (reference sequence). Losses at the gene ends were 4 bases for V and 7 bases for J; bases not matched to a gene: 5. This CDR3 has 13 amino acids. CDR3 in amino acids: CASSSQGAPGYTF. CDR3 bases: TGTGCCAGCAGTTCCCAGGGGGCACCTGGCTACACCTTC.

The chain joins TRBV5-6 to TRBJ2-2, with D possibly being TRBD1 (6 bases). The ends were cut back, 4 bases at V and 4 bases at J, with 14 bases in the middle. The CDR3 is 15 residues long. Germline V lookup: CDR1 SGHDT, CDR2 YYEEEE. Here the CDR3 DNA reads TGTGCCAGCAGCCTTGGCCTACAGGGCACCGGGGAGCTGTTTTTT. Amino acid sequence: CASSLGLQGTGELFF.

CDR3 in DNA: TGCGCCAGCAGCTTGGATCAGGGGTACTACGAGCAGTACTTC. The encoded protein is CASSLDQGYYEQYF. The chain links TRBV5-1 to TRBJ2-7; possibly TRBD1 for D (6 bases). V lost 0 bases and J lost 3, with 10 bases in between. The CDR3 has 14 residues. Germline CDR1 and CDR2: SGHRS and YFSETQ.

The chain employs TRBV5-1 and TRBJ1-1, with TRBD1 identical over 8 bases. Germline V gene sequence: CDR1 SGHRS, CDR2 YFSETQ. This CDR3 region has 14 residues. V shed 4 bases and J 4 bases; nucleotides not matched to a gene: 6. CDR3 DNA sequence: TGCGCCAGCAGCCCCTTGGACAGGGTCACTGAAGCTTTCTTT. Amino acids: CASSPLDRVTEAFF.

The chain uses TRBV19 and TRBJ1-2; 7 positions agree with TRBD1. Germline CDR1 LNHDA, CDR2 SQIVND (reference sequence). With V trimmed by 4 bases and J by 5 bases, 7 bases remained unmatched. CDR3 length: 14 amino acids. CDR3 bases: TGTGCCAGTAGTACCCCGGGACAGCCATATGGCTACACCTTC. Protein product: CASSTPGQPYGYTF.

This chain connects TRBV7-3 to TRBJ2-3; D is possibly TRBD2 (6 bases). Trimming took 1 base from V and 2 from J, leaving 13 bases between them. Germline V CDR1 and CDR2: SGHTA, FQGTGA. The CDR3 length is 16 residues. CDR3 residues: CASSLIGGALTDTQYF. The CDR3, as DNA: TGTGCCAGCAGCTTAATAGGAGGGGCGCTCACAGATACGCAGTATTTT.

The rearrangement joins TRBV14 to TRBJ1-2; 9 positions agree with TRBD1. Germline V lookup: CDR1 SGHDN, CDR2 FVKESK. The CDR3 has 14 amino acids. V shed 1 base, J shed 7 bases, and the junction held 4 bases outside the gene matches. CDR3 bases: TGTGCCAGCAGCCAAGGGACAGGGGTAGGTGGCTACACCTTC. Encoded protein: CASSQGTGVGGYTF.

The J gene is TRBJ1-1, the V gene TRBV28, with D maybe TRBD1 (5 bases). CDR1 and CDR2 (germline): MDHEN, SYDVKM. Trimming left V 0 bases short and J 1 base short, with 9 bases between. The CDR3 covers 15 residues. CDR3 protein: CASSLWGGGNTEAFF. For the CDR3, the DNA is TGTGCCAGCAGTTTATGGGGGGGTGGGAACACTGAAGCTTTCTTT. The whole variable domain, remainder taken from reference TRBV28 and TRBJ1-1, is DVKVTQSSRYLVKRTGEKVFLECVQDMDHENMFWYRQDPGLGLRLIYFSYDVKMKEKGDIPEGYSVSREKKERFSLILESASTNQTSMYLCASSLWGGGNTEAFFGQGTRLTVV.

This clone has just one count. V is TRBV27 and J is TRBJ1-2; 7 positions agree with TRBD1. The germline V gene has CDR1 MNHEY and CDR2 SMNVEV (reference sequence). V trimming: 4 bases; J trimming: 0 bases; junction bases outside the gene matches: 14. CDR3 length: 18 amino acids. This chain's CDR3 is CASSSIGQATLTNYGYTF. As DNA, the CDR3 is TGTGCCAGCAGTTCTATTGGACAGGCAACACTTACTAACTATGGCTACACCTTC.

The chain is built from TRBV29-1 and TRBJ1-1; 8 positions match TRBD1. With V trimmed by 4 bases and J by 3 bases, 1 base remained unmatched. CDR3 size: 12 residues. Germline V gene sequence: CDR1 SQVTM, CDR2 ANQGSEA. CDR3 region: CSVGDRYTEAFF. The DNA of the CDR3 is TGCAGCGTTGGGGACAGGTACACTGAAGCTTTCTTT.

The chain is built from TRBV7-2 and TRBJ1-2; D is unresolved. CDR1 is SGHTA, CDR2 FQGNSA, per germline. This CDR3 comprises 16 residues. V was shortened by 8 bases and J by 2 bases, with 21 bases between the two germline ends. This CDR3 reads CASRPKGLRINYGYTF. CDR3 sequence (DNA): TGTGCCAGCCGCCCTAAAGGCCTCAGGATCAACTATGGCTACACCTTC.